Below, 17 T cell receptor beta chains from the same sample are listed, as sequenced in a study of molecular identifiers for immune sequencing clone quantification. TCRdb independently ran MiXCR on the PCR reads; one entry per CDR3 protein. The sample lists some 59,000 distinct CDR3 sequences, about 25% occurring once. Sample: naive CD8+ T cells from blood, with Jurkat cell RNA spiked in. Subset specified: FACS-sorted CD8+CD4-CCR7+CD45RA+ naive T cells. These receptors came from a human donor in good health. Some libraries in this study had Jurkat cell RNA spiked in.

The sample holds many counts of this clonotype. The J gene is TRBJ2-5, the V gene TRBV28, with 8 bases identical to TRBD1. The CDR3 length is 15 residues. Germline V lookup: CDR1 MDHEN, CDR2 SYDVKM. Trimming at V came to 5 bases and at J to 5 bases, leaving 10 bases not matched to a gene. Here the CDR3 DNA reads TGTGCCAGCAGTAAGAGGACAGGGCCCGGGGAGACCCAGTACTTC. Amino acid sequence: CASSKRTGPGETQYF.

Worth noting for this clonotype: A read error may be the cause here, since a much bigger clone is one base away. The rearrangement links TRBV28 to TRBJ1-1, with unresolved D. CDR1 MDHEN and CDR2 SYDVKM come from the germline V gene. The CDR3 has 11 amino acids. The CDR3 sequence is CTSSWGTEAFF. In nucleotides, the CDR3 is TGTACCAGCAGTTGGGGTACTGAAGCTTTCTTT. Full variable domain (outside the CDR3, taken from reference TRBV28 and TRBJ1-1): DVKVTQSSRYLVKRTGEKVFLECVQDMDHENMFWYRQDPGLGLRLIYFSYDVKMKEKGDIPEGYSVSREKKERFSLILESASTNQTSMYLCTSSWGTEAFFGQGTRLTVV.

Remarks on this clonotype: Since a much larger clone is just one base distant, this may be a read error. This chain joins TRBV7-2 and TRBJ2-5; D is unresolved. Germline assignment: CDR1 SGHTA and CDR2 FQGNSA. CDR3 length: 18 residues. CDR3 sequence reads: CASGLKGTGSPIQETQYF. CDR3 nucleotide sequence: TGTGCCAGCGGCTTAAAGGGCACCGGGTCTCCAATCCAAGAGACCCAGTACTTC.

For this clonotype: Being one base from a much bigger clone, this may be a read error. DNA of the CDR3: TGCAGCGCTGTGGGGACAGTGGACACTGAAGCTTTCTTT. It is translated as CSAVGTVDTEAFF. The chain has TRBV29-1 and TRBJ1-1; 7 nucleotides line up with TRBD1. Looked up from germline, CDR1 is SQVTM and CDR2 is ANQGSEA. With 7 bases clipped from V and 3 bases from J, the junction kept 8 bases outside the gene matches. The CDR3 is made up of 13 amino acids.

This clonotype appeared many times. The rearrangement uses TRBV19 and TRBJ2-7; 12 bases are shared with TRBD1. Looked up from germline, CDR1 is LNHDA and CDR2 is SQIVND (reference sequence). Losses at the gene ends were 3 bases for V and 6 bases for J; bases not matched to a gene: 6. The CDR3 is 15 residues long. For the CDR3, the DNA is TGTGCCAGTAGTATCGATGGGACAGGGGGCATCGAGCAGTACTTC. Its translation: CASSIDGTGGIEQYF.

Note on this clonotype: A read error is possible here, since a much larger clone lies one base away. This likely comes from a read error, as the CDR3 has no conserved phenylalanine or tryptophan at its end. The V and J genes are TRBV5-5 and TRBJ2-5; 9 bases line up with TRBD1. The V gene end was trimmed by 2 bases and the J gene end by 2 bases; junction bases not matched to a gene: 13. The CDR3 totals 18 residues. CDR1 and CDR2 (germline): SGHKS, YYEKEE (reference sequence). The CDR3 DNA is TGTGCCAGCAGCTTAACCTTTGGACAGGGGTTCTTTCAAGAGACCCAGTACTCC. The encoded protein is CASSLTFGQGFFQETQYS.

As to this clonotype: At one of its ends the junction is not consistent with the germline gene, which may arise from a read error. CDR3 in amino acids: CARRQAPGLGVYEPSF. The CDR3 region has the DNA TGTGCCCGCCGCCAAGCCCCGGGCCTAGGTGTTTACGAGCCGTCCTTC. The J gene is TRBJ2-7, the V gene TRBV14; the D is unclear. This CDR3 contains 16 residues. CDR1 is SGHDN and CDR2 is FVKESK in the germline V gene.

Many counts were recorded for this clonotype. J is TRBJ2-5 and V is TRBV9; D uncertain. The ends were cut back, 0 bases at V and 0 bases at J, with 9 bases in the middle. Germline lookup yields CDR1 SGDLS and CDR2 YYNGEE. The CDR3 has 15 residues. CDR3 nucleotides: TGTGCCAGCAGCGTAGGAGTCACCTACCAAGAGACCCAGTACTTC. Its translation is CASSVGVTYQETQYF.

As regards this clonotype: Just one base apart from a much larger clone, this may be a read error. CDR3: CAGSEILPLGGQETQYF. The DNA of the CDR3 is TGTGCCGGCAGCGAAATATTACCCCTGGGGGGCCAAGAGACCCAGTACTTC. The chain links TRBV7-9 to TRBJ2-5, with a tentative D call TRBD2 (6 bases). This CDR3 comprises 17 residues. Germline V gene data show CDR1 as SEHNR and CDR2 as FQNEAQ (reference sequence).

This clonotype appeared many times. The chain couples TRBV9 to TRBJ2-3; TRBD1 or TRBD2 may be the D gene (5 bases each). From germline, CDR1 is SGDLS and CDR2 YYNGEE. CDR3 length: 16 residues. Trimming removed 3 bases from V and 3 bases from J, with 17 bases in between. CDR3 in amino acids: CASSEGTLTETDTQYF. The DNA for the CDR3 is TGTGCCAGCAGCGAGGGGACCTTGACAGAAACAGATACGCAGTATTTT.

This CDR3 reads CASSFGQVLPDTQYF. The DNA of the CDR3 is TGTGCCAGCAGCTTTGGACAGGTCTTACCAGATACGCAGTATTTT. The rearrangement uses TRBV7-9 and TRBJ2-3, with TRBD1 matching over 7 bases. The germline CDR1 and CDR2 sequences are SEHNR and FQNEAQ (reference sequence). The CDR3 totals 15 residues. The ends lost 3 bases at V and 4 bases at J; junction bases unmatched: 7.

Judged by abundance, this clonotype is medium-sized. This chain joins TRBV13 and TRBJ1-1; a possible D gene is TRBD1 (6 bases). Trimming took off 6 bases at V and 0 bases at J, with 14 bases between the two ends. CDR3 length: 15 residues. Germline V gene sequence: CDR1 PRHDT, CDR2 FYEKMQ (reference sequence). This chain's CDR3 is CASRSRGGVNTEAFF. The CDR3 nucleotides are TGTGCCAGCAGATCGAGAGGGGGAGTGAACACTGAAGCTTTCTTT. The full variable domain, with the rest looked up from reference TRBV13 and TRBJ1-1, is AAGVIQSPRHLIKEKRETATLKCYPIPRHDTVYWYQQGPGQDPQFLISFYEKMQSDKGSIPDRFSAQQFSDYHSELNMSSLELGDSALYFCASRSRGGVNTEAFFGQGTRLTVV.

The V and J genes are TRBV9 and TRBJ2-7, with a tentative D call TRBD1 (5 bases). V lost 3 bases, J lost 3 bases, and 13 bases lay in between. Germline assignment: CDR1 SGDLS and CDR2 YYNGEE. The CDR3 has 14 residues. The CDR3 here is CASSETGALYEQYF. The CDR3 region has the DNA TGTGCCAGCAGCGAAACAGGAGCTCTCTACGAGCAGTACTTC.

At least ten counts were recorded for this clonotype. The J gene is TRBJ2-2, the V gene TRBV5-1; D gene uncertain. Germline V CDR1 and CDR2: SGHRS, YFSETQ. Trimming pared 0 bases from V and 0 bases from J, leaving 12 bases between. The CDR3 is 17 amino acids. The DNA for the CDR3 is TGCGCCAGCAGCTTGGTTGTCACACCAGCGAACACCGGGGAGCTGTTTTTT. The encoded protein is CASSLVVTPANTGELFF. Variable domain in full (rest from reference TRBV5-1 and TRBJ2-2): KAGVTQTPRYLIKTRGQQVTLSCSPISGHRSVSWYQQTPGQGLQFLFEYFSETQRNKGNFPGRFSGRQFSNSRSEMNVSTLELGDSALYLCASSLVVTPANTGELFFGEGSRLTVL.

Concerning this clonotype itself: At one end the junction does not follow the germline gene, possibly because of a read error. This chain joins TRBV4-3 and TRBJ2-2, with TRBD1 as a possible D gene (5 bases). Germline V lookup: CDR1 LGHNA, CDR2 YSLEER. CDR3 length: 16 residues. CDR3 in amino acids: CASGQDWTTNTGELFF. The CDR3 DNA is TGCGCCAGCGGCCAAGATTGGACAACGAACACCGGGGAGCTGTTTTTT.

This clonotype was counted at least ten times. In DNA, the CDR3 is TGTGCCAGCAGCCCAACTTATGGGGCCGCGGAGGCCATTCAGTACTTC. Translation gives CASSPTYGAAEAIQYF. The chain joins TRBV5-6 to TRBJ2-4; D may match TRBD1 or TRBD2 (5 bases each). There are 16 residues in the CDR3. The V and J ends lost 4 bases and 9 bases respectively, with 23 bases between them. Germline V gene data show CDR1 as SGHDT and CDR2 as YYEEEE.

The rearrangement links TRBV4-3 to TRBJ2-2; 8 nucleotides line up with TRBD2. V was pared by 4 bases and J by 6 bases, with 10 bases of the junction left unmatched. From germline, CDR1 is LGHNA and CDR2 YSLEER. The CDR3 is made up of 16 amino acids. CDR3 bases: TGCGCCAGCAGCCCCACGGGGGGGCCTAATCCCGGGGAGCTGTTTTTT. Translating gives CASSPTGGPNPGELFF.